Listed below are T cell receptor beta chains from one sample, sequenced in a study of blood T cell repertoires in COVID-19. The protocol was immunoSEQ multiplex PCR, while the TCRdb copy is restricted to in-frame clones and leaves out a portion. The repertoire holds 200,000 to 250,000 clones, 84% seen once, with 5.5% to 7.5% in the top ten. Sequencing was done on a sample of PBMCs or T cells enriched from blood (not recorded which). The receptor set was obtained from a middle-aged woman who had recovered from COVID-19. Each CDR3 is given with its conserved first and last residue.

v_call: TRBV29-1
j_call: TRBJ1-2
cdr3_length: 12
cdr3_aa: CSVGGQGRGYTF

v_call: TRBV3-1/TRBV3-2
j_call: TRBJ1-5
cdr3_length: 16
cdr3_aa: CASSQGTGAVNQPQHF

v_call: TRBV6-1
j_call: TRBJ2-7
cdr3_length: 13
cdr3_aa: CASSEARGYEQYF

v_call: TRBV18
j_call: TRBJ2-7
cdr3_length: 15
cdr3_aa: CASSPPTGTGTGQYF

v_call: TRBV5-6
j_call: TRBJ1-2
cdr3_length: 15
cdr3_aa: CASAAGFFILGGYTF

v_call: TRBV27
j_call: TRBJ2-5
cdr3_length: 13
cdr3_aa: CASSLNEEETQYF

v_call: TRBV25-1
j_call: TRBJ2-7
cdr3_length: 13
cdr3_aa: CASSVGTLYEQYF

v_call: TRBV19
j_call: TRBJ2-3
cdr3_length: 10
cdr3_aa: CASGGDTQYF

v_call: TRBV5-1
j_call: TRBJ2-1
cdr3_length: 16
cdr3_aa: CASSPSTPPGIYEQFF

v_call: TRBV27
j_call: TRBJ1-1
cdr3_length: 15
cdr3_aa: CASSPRPLSQGEAFF

v_call: TRBV2
j_call: TRBJ2-1
cdr3_length: 15
cdr3_aa: CASSELVGVDNEQFF

v_call: TRBV3-1/TRBV3-2
j_call: TRBJ1-1
cdr3_length: 14
cdr3_aa: CASSQGRKNTEAFF

v_call: TRBV27
j_call: TRBJ1-2
cdr3_length: 13
cdr3_aa: CASSLTGKYGYTF

v_call: TRBV29-1
j_call: TRBJ2-6
cdr3_length: 13
cdr3_aa: CSVFAAGANVLTF

v_call: TRBV7-9
j_call: TRBJ1-4
cdr3_length: 18
cdr3_aa: CASSSTRRRFGGEEKLFF

v_call: TRBV11-3
j_call: TRBJ2-3
cdr3_length: 15
cdr3_aa: CASSLSGKGADTQYF

v_call: TRBV19
j_call: TRBJ1-5
cdr3_length: 14
cdr3_aa: CASNRGFGNQPQHF

v_call: TRBV18
j_call: TRBJ2-1
cdr3_length: 17
cdr3_aa: CASSPQTSGSSYNEQFF

v_call: TRBV2
j_call: TRBJ1-1
cdr3_length: 13
cdr3_aa: CASRGQGHTEAFF

v_call: TRBV5-4
j_call: TRBJ2-3
cdr3_length: 13
cdr3_aa: CASSLERADTQYF

v_call: TRBV29-1
j_call: TRBJ2-7
cdr3_length: 13
cdr3_aa: CSVRSGASYEQYF

v_call: TRBV9
j_call: TRBJ2-1
cdr3_length: 14
cdr3_aa: CASSPGTSSNEQFF

v_call: TRBV27
j_call: TRBJ2-3
cdr3_length: 15
cdr3_aa: CASSLVLAGPDTQYF

v_call: TRBV7-2
j_call: TRBJ1-2
cdr3_length: 14
cdr3_aa: CASSLATASYGYTF

v_call: TRBV7-9
j_call: TRBJ2-2
cdr3_length: 16
cdr3_aa: CASSTNSGSNTGELFF

v_call: TRBV18
j_call: TRBJ1-4
cdr3_length: 13
cdr3_aa: CASSPGLSEKLFF

v_call: TRBV19
j_call: TRBJ1-5
cdr3_length: 13
cdr3_aa: CASSTVPGQPQHF

v_call: TRBV5-1
j_call: TRBJ1-2
cdr3_length: 13
cdr3_aa: CASSLGQQGGYTF

v_call: TRBV24-1
j_call: TRBJ1-1
cdr3_length: 13
cdr3_aa: CATSDLEGREAFF

v_call: TRBV4-1
j_call: TRBJ1-4
cdr3_length: 14
cdr3_aa: CASSQPGGLLGLFF

v_call: TRBV9
j_call: TRBJ1-2
cdr3_length: 14
cdr3_aa: CASSGGTANYGYTF

v_call: TRBV3-1/TRBV3-2
j_call: TRBJ2-3
cdr3_length: 16
cdr3_aa: CASSQVVGGSTDTQYF

v_call: TRBV10-3
j_call: TRBJ2-3
cdr3_length: 15
cdr3_aa: CAISESKPHADTQYF

v_call: TRBV5-6
j_call: TRBJ1-5
cdr3_length: 15
cdr3_aa: CASSTQEGGNQPQHF

v_call: TRBV13
j_call: TRBJ2-3
cdr3_length: 14
cdr3_aa: CASSLGGRGDTQYF

v_call: TRBV12-3/TRBV12-4
j_call: TRBJ2-5
cdr3_length: 13
cdr3_aa: CASRETGGETQYF

v_call: TRBV6-5
j_call: TRBJ1-2
cdr3_length: 15
cdr3_aa: CASSYQARAFYGYTF

v_call: TRBV19
j_call: TRBJ1-4
cdr3_length: 16
cdr3_aa: CASSTPTGDGNEKLFF

v_call: TRBV5-1
j_call: TRBJ2-2
cdr3_length: 17
cdr3_aa: CASSLGGGGTNTGELFF

v_call: TRBV16
j_call: TRBJ2-1
cdr3_length: 14
cdr3_aa: CASNGQGAYNEQFF

v_call: TRBV18
j_call: TRBJ2-3
cdr3_length: 15
cdr3_aa: CATATGLGPTDTQYF

v_call: TRBV2
j_call: TRBJ2-1
cdr3_length: 15
cdr3_aa: CASSEAVLAGNEQFF

v_call: TRBV27
j_call: TRBJ1-2
cdr3_length: 13
cdr3_aa: CASSVSRAYGYTF

v_call: TRBV6-4
j_call: TRBJ1-3
cdr3_length: 15
cdr3_aa: CASIARVCSGNTIYF

v_call: TRBV12-3/TRBV12-4
j_call: TRBJ1-1
cdr3_length: 13
cdr3_aa: CASSHRGNTEAFF

v_call: TRBV28
j_call: TRBJ1-2
cdr3_length: 15
cdr3_aa: CASSLGDRGDYGYTF

v_call: TRBV12-3/TRBV12-4
j_call: TRBJ1-2
cdr3_length: 12
cdr3_aa: CASSPRRDGYTF

v_call: TRBV24-1
j_call: TRBJ1-2
cdr3_length: 14
cdr3_aa: CATRGTATNYGYTF

v_call: TRBV19
j_call: TRBJ2-3
cdr3_length: 13
cdr3_aa: CASRGLAGDTQYF

v_call: TRBV30
j_call: TRBJ1-2
cdr3_length: 14
cdr3_aa: CAWSGGTGSYGYTF

v_call: TRBV5-5
j_call: TRBJ2-1
cdr3_length: 15
cdr3_aa: CASSPPGRAYNEQFF

v_call: TRBV6-1
j_call: TRBJ2-1
cdr3_length: 13
cdr3_aa: CASSERQGNEQFF

v_call: TRBV19
j_call: TRBJ1-2
cdr3_length: 15
cdr3_aa: CASSIIGTGVYGYTF

v_call: TRBV29-1
j_call: TRBJ2-1
cdr3_length: 16
cdr3_aa: CSVESVGTGAYNEQFF

v_call: TRBV4-3
j_call: TRBJ2-3
cdr3_length: 19
cdr3_aa: CASSQDYSGRGLSTDTQYF

v_call: TRBV19
j_call: TRBJ2-3
cdr3_length: 13
cdr3_aa: CASSIGGPDTQYF

v_call: TRBV3-1/TRBV3-2
j_call: TRBJ1-6
cdr3_length: 16
cdr3_aa: CASSPEGTAVNSPLHF

v_call: TRBV21-1
j_call: TRBJ2-2
cdr3_length: 18
cdr3_aa: CASTFTGGQGTNTGELFF

v_call: TRBV28
j_call: TRBJ1-1
cdr3_length: 14
cdr3_aa: CASRIYSTGSRAFF

v_call: TRBV7-8
j_call: TRBJ1-2
cdr3_length: 15
cdr3_aa: CASSASFKGNYGYTF